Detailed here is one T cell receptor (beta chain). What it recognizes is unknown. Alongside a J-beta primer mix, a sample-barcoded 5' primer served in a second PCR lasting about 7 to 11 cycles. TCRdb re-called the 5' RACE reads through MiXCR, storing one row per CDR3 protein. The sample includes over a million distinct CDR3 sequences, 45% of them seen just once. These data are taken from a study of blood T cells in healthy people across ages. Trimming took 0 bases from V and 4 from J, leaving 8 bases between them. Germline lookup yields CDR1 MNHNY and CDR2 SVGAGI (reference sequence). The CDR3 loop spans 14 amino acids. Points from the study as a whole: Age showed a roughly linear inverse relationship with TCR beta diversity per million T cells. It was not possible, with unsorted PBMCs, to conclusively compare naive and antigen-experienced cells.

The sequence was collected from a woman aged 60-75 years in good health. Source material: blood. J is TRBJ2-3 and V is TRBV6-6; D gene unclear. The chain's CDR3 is CASSYSIFADTQYF. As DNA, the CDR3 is TGTGCCAGCAGTTACTCGATATTTGCAGATACGCAGTATTTT.